This entry lists 25 T cell receptor beta chains sequenced from one sample in a study of T cell responses to AZD1222 COVID-19 vaccine. Sequencing used immunoSEQ multiplex PCR; TCRdb keeps in-frame clones, though not all of them. The sample has over 100,000 clones, about 88% seen once. This specimen consisted of peripheral blood, obtained on day 0 of AZD1222 vaccination. Receptors were obtained from an adult in good health.

A word on this clone: One junction end disagrees with the germline gene, perhaps due to a read error. V usage is TRBV28 and J usage is TRBJ1-6; tentatively, D is TRBD1 (5 bases). In germline, CDR1 is MDHEN, CDR2 SYDVKM. CDR3 size: 11 residues. The CDR3 sequence: CASSSTGPAAF. The CDR3 DNA sequence: TGTGCCAGCAGTTCCACAGGTCCAGCGGCCTTT.

The V call is TRBV19, the J call TRBJ2-3, with 7 bases fitting TRBD1. The CDR3 extends over 15 amino acids. Germline-derived CDR1 and CDR2 are LNHDA and SQIVND (reference sequence). J gave up 6 bases and V 3 bases, and 9 bases lay outside the gene matches. The CDR3 here is CASSIEQGFGDTQYF. The CDR3 region has the DNA TGTGCCAGTAGTATCGAACAGGGGTTCGGGGATACGCAGTATTTT.

The chain is built from TRBV6-2 or TRBV6-3 and TRBJ2-7, with TRBD2 matching 7 bases. Germline assignment: CDR1 MNHEY and CDR2 SVGEGT. V dropped 4 bases and J dropped 2; count of bases not matched to a gene: 8. CDR3 length: 15 residues. The CDR3 spells CASSWEGLWTYEQYF. CDR3 bases: TGTGCCAGCAGTTGGGAGGGCTTATGGACCTACGAGCAGTACTTC.

This rearrangement joins TRBV5-1 to TRBJ2-2; TRBD1 might be the D (6 bases). V was shortened by 4 bases and J by 4 bases, with 14 bases between the two germline ends. CDR1 is SGHRS and CDR2 is YFSETQ in the germline V gene. The CDR3 contains 15 residues. CDR3 residues: CASSRNRAGTGELFF. For the CDR3, the DNA is TGCGCCAGCAGCCGAAACAGGGCCGGCACCGGGGAGCTGTTTTTT.

The V call is TRBV6-1, the J call TRBJ1-6; D remains ambiguous. This CDR3 comprises 14 residues. Per the germline V gene, CDR1 is MNHNS and CDR2 is SASEGT. Trimming cost V 3 bases and J 9 bases, with 12 bases left between them. The CDR3 reads CASSDLRRTSPLHF. The CDR3, as DNA: TGTGCCAGCAGTGATCTCAGGAGAACTTCACCCCTCCACTTT.

The rearrangement uses TRBV11-2 and TRBJ2-7, with D perhaps being TRBD1 or TRBD2 (5 bases each). The V end lost 5 bases, the J end lost 2 bases, and 19 bases lay between the germline ends. Per the germline V gene, CDR1 is SGHAT and CDR2 is FQNNGV. This CDR3 comprises 16 residues. The DNA for the CDR3 is TGTGCCAGCAGCAGTGGGGCAGGGCGGGTCCCCTACGAGCAGTACGTC. Amino acid sequence: CASSSGAGRVPYEQYV.

V gene TRBV19 combines with J gene TRBJ2-3; TRBD1 matches at 10 bases. The CDR3 runs to 14 residues. In germline, CDR1 is LNHDA, CDR2 SQIVND (reference sequence). V lost 6 bases, J lost 0 bases, and 0 bases stayed unmatched. In nucleotides, the CDR3 is TGTGCCAGTAGGGACAGGGGGAGCACAGATACGCAGTATTTT. Amino acids: CASRDRGSTDTQYF.

The V call is TRBV5-6, the J call TRBJ1-2; perhaps TRBD1 as D (6 bases). The CDR3 covers 15 residues. V gave up 0 bases and J gave up 8 bases, with 17 bases separating them. Germline V gives CDR1 SGHDT, CDR2 YYEEEE. The CDR3 DNA is TGTGCCAGCAGCTTGGAAAATTGGGGGGCTAGCGGCTACACCTTC. It specifies CASSLENWGASGYTF.

This rearrangement joins TRBV7-8 to TRBJ2-7; D is ambiguous. Between the trimmed V and J ends, which lost 5 bases and 4 bases, there was a span of 9 bases. The CDR3 has 12 residues. CDR1 and CDR2 (germline): SGHVS, FQNEAQ. This chain's CDR3 is CASSPTHYEQYV. Written as DNA, the CDR3 is TGTGCCAGCAGCCCAACCCATTACGAGCAGTACGTC.

The chain combines TRBV7-8 with TRBJ2-7; no reliable D call. CDR1 and CDR2 from the germline V gene are SGHVS and FQNEAQ. The CDR3 loop spans 14 amino acids. V was clipped by 1 base and J by 6 bases, with 13 bases between them. The CDR3 loop reads CASSLGTPSAEQYV. In DNA, the CDR3 is TGTGCCAGCAGCTTAGGAACTCCAAGTGCCGAGCAGTACGTC.

The V and J genes are TRBV6-2 or TRBV6-3 and TRBJ1-2; 8 bases are shared with TRBD1. Germline loops: CDR1 MNHEY, CDR2 SVGEGT. V shed 6 bases, J shed 7 bases, and the junction held 7 bases outside the gene matches. CDR3 length: 13 residues. The CDR3 is CASSLLQGAGYTF. The CDR3 region has the DNA TGTGCCAGCAGCCTACTCCAGGGGGCTGGCTACACCTTC.

The genes are TRBV5-5 and TRBJ1-5; D call uncertain. CDR3 length: 13 amino acids. The V gene lost 2 bases and the J gene lost 12 bases, with 15 bases spanning the gap. CDR1 is SGHKS and CDR2 is YYEKEE in the germline V gene (reference sequence). CDR3: CASSFSWTDVQHF. The CDR3 nucleotides are TGTGCCAGCAGCTTCTCTTGGACCGACGTCCAGCATTTT.

This clone showed up just once. This rearrangement joins TRBV7-8 to TRBJ2-1, with 7 bases fitting TRBD1. The CDR3 loop spans 15 amino acids. CDR1 is SGHVS, CDR2 FQNEAQ, per germline. The junction had 4 bases not matched to a gene; V was cut back by 2 bases and J by 3 bases. The CDR3 loop reads CASSLSGTVYNEQFF. CDR3 nucleotide sequence: TGTGCCAGCAGCTTAAGTGGGACAGTCTACAATGAGCAGTTCTTC.

This sequence joins TRBV5-4 and TRBJ2-2, with 14 positions matching TRBD2. The ends lost 4 bases at V and 0 bases at J; junction bases unmatched: 5. The V gene's germline CDR1 is SGHNT and CDR2 YYREEE (reference sequence). The CDR3 runs to 18 residues. The CDR3, as DNA: TGTGCCAGCAGCCCGAGGACTAGCGGGGGGCCGAACACCGGGGAGCTGTTTTTT. Its protein is CASSPRTSGGPNTGELFF.

This rearrangement joins TRBV2 to TRBJ1-5; 9 nucleotides agree with TRBD1. The V and J ends lost 6 bases and 6 bases, in that order; junction bases with no gene match: 6. Germline V gene data show CDR1 as SNHLY and CDR2 as FYNNEI. This CDR3 comprises 14 residues. Written as DNA, the CDR3 is TGTGCCAGCAGCTCTGACAGGGGGGGTCAGCCCCAGCATTTT. Protein product: CASSSDRGGQPQHF.

The table lists this clone with a count of one. The chain couples TRBV11-2 to TRBJ1-2, with 9 positions matching TRBD1. Germline lookup yields CDR1 SGHAT and CDR2 FQNNGV. The CDR3 length is 15 residues. The junction had 9 bases not matched to a gene; V was cut back by 5 bases and J by 5 bases. CDR3 DNA sequence: TGTGCCAGCAGCATACTACAGGGGGCGGGTTATGGCTACACCTTC. Translation: CASSILQGAGYGYTF.

The table lists this clone with a count of one. The chain couples TRBV5-1 to TRBJ2-1; 10 bases fit TRBD2. This CDR3 contains 16 residues. CDR1 and CDR2 from the germline V gene are SGHRS and YFSETQ. V shed 9 bases and J 4 bases; nucleotides not matched to a gene: 13. The CDR3 DNA reads as TGCGCCACCTCTCCCCGGGCTAGCGGGAGATACAATGAGCAGTTCTTC. Protein product: CATSPRASGRYNEQFF. The full variable domain, rest sourced from reference TRBV5-1 and TRBJ2-1, is KAGVTQTPRYLIKTRGQQVTLSCSPISGHRSVSWYQQTPGQGLQFLFEYFSETQRNKGNFPGRFSGRQFSNSRSEMNVSTLELGDSALYLCATSPRASGRYNEQFFGPGTRLTVL.

The chain couples TRBV7-9 to TRBJ2-2; 8 bases fit TRBD2. The length of the CDR3 is 15 residues. Germline-derived CDR1 and CDR2 are SEHNR and FQNEAQ (reference sequence). Germline trimming cut 6 bases from V and 4 bases from J; bases unmatched to any gene: 7. The CDR3 nucleotides read TGTGCCAGCAGAGGGACTAGGGAGGGCACCGGGGAGCTGTTTTTT. This codes for CASRGTREGTGELFF.

V is TRBV29-1 and J is TRBJ2-2; D remains ambiguous. V dropped 7 bases and J dropped 0 bases, with 9 bases sitting between them. Germline V CDR1 and CDR2: SQVTM, ANQGSEA. The CDR3 has 13 amino acids. Written as DNA, the CDR3 is TGCAGCGCGGACGGCGCGAACACCGGGGAGCTGTTTTTT. Translation: CSADGANTGELFF.

This clone was counted only a few times. The chain employs TRBV30 and TRBJ1-1; D remains unclear. Germline V gene sequence: CDR1 GTSNPN, CDR2 SVGIG (reference sequence). The CDR3 is made up of 11 amino acids. The V end lost 8 bases, the J end lost 3 bases, and 10 bases lay between the germline ends. The CDR3 loop reads CAATWDTEAFF. CDR3 DNA sequence: TGTGCCGCGACCTGGGACACTGAAGCTTTCTTT. Full variable domain (missing parts from reference TRBV30 and TRBJ1-1): SQTIHQWPATLVQPVGSPLSLECTVEGTSNPNLYWYRQAAGRGLQLLFYSVGIGQISSEVPQNLSASRPQDRQFILSSKKLLLSDSGFYLCAATWDTEAFFGQGTRLTVV.

V gene TRBV14 combines with J gene TRBJ1-3, with D tentatively TRBD1 (5 bases). Germline V gene data show CDR1 as SGHDN and CDR2 as FVKESK. Trimming pared 0 bases from V and 4 bases from J, leaving 13 bases between. CDR3 size: 16 residues. This chain's CDR3 is CASSQDFAGRGNTIYF. In DNA form, the CDR3 reads TGTGCCAGCAGCCAAGACTTCGCAGGGCGAGGAAACACCATATATTTT.

The chain uses TRBV30 and TRBJ2-3; D unclear. Germline CDR1 reads GTSNPN; CDR2 reads SVGIG (reference sequence). The ends were cut back, 1 base at V and 0 bases at J, with 17 bases in the middle. This CDR3 region has 17 residues. DNA of the CDR3: TGTGCCTGGAGTGGTAGTAGGGATCACCTTAGCACAGATACGCAGTATTTT. Translated: CAWSGSRDHLSTDTQYF.

The V call is TRBV9, the J call TRBJ2-5, with TRBD2 matching over 10 bases. J gave up 4 bases and V 4 bases, and 7 bases lay outside the gene matches. The CDR3 has 15 amino acids. In germline, CDR1 is SGDLS, CDR2 YYNGEE. The CDR3 reads CASSHGLAEVETQYF. CDR3 sequence (DNA): TGTGCCAGCAGCCACGGACTAGCGGAGGTAGAGACCCAGTACTTC.

The DNA for the CDR3 is TGTGCCAGCAGCTTAAGAGGGGACAACACTGAAGCTTTCTTT. Translation: CASSLRGDNTEAFF. This chain links TRBV7-3 with TRBJ1-1; maybe TRBD1 (5 bases). CDR3 length: 14 amino acids. Germline CDR1 reads SGHTA; CDR2 reads FQGTGA. The V and J ends lost 1 base and 2 bases respectively, with 8 bases between them. The entire variable domain, with the rest obtained from reference TRBV7-3 and TRBJ1-1, is as follows: GAGVSQTPSNKVTEKGKYVELRCDPISGHTALYWYRQSLGQGPEFLIYFQGTGAADDSGLPNDRFFAVRPEGSVSTLKIQRTERGDSAVYLCASSLRGDNTEAFFGQGTRLTVV.

V is TRBV24-1 and J is TRBJ1-2; maybe TRBD1 (6 bases). V dropped 2 bases and J dropped 4 bases, with 13 bases sitting between them. Looked up from germline, CDR1 is KGHDR and CDR2 is SFDVKD. The CDR3 is 15 residues long. DNA of the CDR3: TGTGCCACCAGTGATTGGGGGGGCGACCCCTATGGCTACACCTTC. Its translation is CATSDWGGDPYGYTF.